This TCR beta chain originates from a study of T cell changes during pregnancy in multiple sclerosis. The protocol was immunoSEQ multiplex PCR, while the TCRdb copy is restricted to in-frame clones and leaves out a portion. The table has 65,000 to 85,000 clones, around 92% seen once. Germline CDR1 is LNHNV and CDR2 is YYDKDF (reference sequence). The CDR3 has 14 amino acids. J gave up 7 bases and V 5 bases, and 5 bases lay outside the gene matches. The specimen comprised peripheral blood, sampled after pregnancy. V is TRBV15 and J is TRBJ1-6, with 7 positions matching TRBD1. This sequence was found in a female donor with multiple sclerosis, enrolled in a pregnancy study. CDR3 region: CATSHRGLNSPLHF. CDR3 sequence (DNA): TGTGCCACCAGCCACAGGGGCCTCAATTCACCCCTCCACTTT. The full variable domain, rest sourced from reference TRBV15 and TRBJ1-6, is DAMVIQNPRYQVTQFGKPVTLSCSQTLNHNVMYWYQQKSSQAPKLLFHYYDKDFNNEADTPDNFQSRRPNTSFCFLDIRSPGLGDTAMYLCATSHRGLNSPLHFGNGTRLTVT.